What follows are 30 T cell receptor beta chains derived from one specimen sequenced in a study of OX40 agonist ivuxolimab in advanced cancers. TCRdb keeps only in-frame clones here, not all; method: immunoSEQ multiplex PCR. Of about 72,000 clones in the sample, roughly 89% were seen once. Source: CD4+ or CD8+ T cells sorted from blood, taken in a trial of the OX40 agonist ivuxolimab. The receptors derive from an adult with an advanced solid tumor such as melanoma, head and neck, liver or kidney cancer.

The rearrangement joins TRBV4-2 to TRBJ1-3; TRBD1 is a possible D gene (5 bases). The germline V gene encodes CDR1 LGHNA and CDR2 YNFKEQ. The V end was cut by 0 bases, the J end by 1 base, with 10 bases between. The CDR3 is 16 amino acids. The CDR3 is CASSQDPQGSGNTIYF. The CDR3 nucleotides are TGTGCCAGCAGCCAAGATCCCCAGGGATCTGGAAACACCATATATTTT.

This sequence joins TRBV29-1 and TRBJ2-1; 8 nucleotides match TRBD1. Germline-derived CDR1 and CDR2 are SQVTM and ANQGSEA. Unmatched junction bases numbered 4, after V lost 6 bases and J lost 3 bases. This CDR3 region has 13 residues. CDR3 bases: TGCAGCGTAGGACAGGGTTTCTACAATGAGCAGTTCTTC. It encodes CSVGQGFYNEQFF.

The V gene is TRBV28, the J gene TRBJ1-4; 7 nucleotides line up with TRBD1. The junction had 8 bases not matched to a gene; V was cut back by 6 bases and J by 10 bases. Per germline, CDR1 MDHEN and CDR2 SYDVKM. The CDR3 contains 13 residues. The CDR3 region has the DNA TGTGCCAGCAGCCCGGGACAGTTAAGAAAACTGTTTTTT. Its protein product is CASSPGQLRKLFF.

The chain joins TRBV2 to TRBJ2-6; D is undetermined. The V end was cut by 6 bases, the J end by 1 base, with 4 bases between. The CDR3 totals 13 residues. Germline CDR1 and CDR2: SNHLY and FYNNEI. The CDR3 reads CASRDSGANVLTF. The CDR3 bases are TGTGCCAGCAGGGATTCTGGGGCCAACGTCCTGACTTTC.

This chain links TRBV6-1 with TRBJ2-5, with 10 bases identical to TRBD2. Matching the DNA end better, TRBJ2-7 makes the J call doubtful. The V gene's germline CDR1 is MNHNS and CDR2 SASEGT. The CDR3 is made up of 14 amino acids. For the CDR3, the DNA is TGTGCCAGCAGTACAGCGGGAGGGAGTTACGAGCAGTACTTC. Protein product: CASSTAGGSYEQYF.

The chain combines TRBV19 with TRBJ1-6, with a tentative D call TRBD1 (6 bases). V was trimmed by 3 bases and J by 10 bases, leaving 13 bases between them. Germline assignment: CDR1 LNHDA and CDR2 SQIVND (reference sequence). CDR3 length equals 14 residues. CDR3 amino acids: CASSMNRARSPLHF. CDR3 DNA sequence: TGTGCCAGTAGTATGAACAGGGCGAGGTCACCCCTCCACTTT.

CDR3 sequence: CASSPPKGAGTEAFF. In nucleotides, the CDR3 is TGTGCCAGCTCACCACCGAAGGGGGCCGGCACTGAAGCTTTCTTT. The V and J genes are TRBV18 and TRBJ1-1, with 7 bases aligning to TRBD1. The CDR3 runs 15 residues. With 0 bases clipped from V and 4 bases from J, the junction kept 5 bases outside the gene matches. CDR1 and CDR2 from the germline V gene are KGHSH and LQKENI.

The rearrangement uses TRBV4-1 and TRBJ2-5; 9 bases fit TRBD1. CDR1 is MGHRA, CDR2 YSYEKL, per germline. CDR3 length equals 13 residues. V was clipped by 8 bases and J by 5 bases; unmatched bases: 6. In DNA form, the CDR3 reads TGCGCCAGCCATGGGGACAGGGCGGAGACCCAGTACTTC. Translation: CASHGDRAETQYF.

The chain recombines TRBV7-2 with TRBJ2-7; a weak D match, TRBD2 (7 bases). This CDR3 has 16 amino acids. In germline, CDR1 is SGHTA, CDR2 FQGNSA. V dropped 0 bases and J dropped 0 bases, with 12 bases sitting between them. The CDR3 region has the DNA TGTGCCAGCAGCTTAGCGGGGGGGACAAGCTCCTACGAGCAGTACTTC. Its protein is CASSLAGGTSSYEQYF.

The rearrangement joins TRBV11-2 to TRBJ1-1, with 9 nucleotides matching TRBD1. The CDR3 consists of 14 residues. Germline loops: CDR1 SGHAT, CDR2 FQNNGV. J gave up 7 bases and V 3 bases, and 6 bases lay outside the gene matches. In DNA form, the CDR3 reads TGTGCCAGCAGCTTCAACAGGGGGCGGAATGAAGCTTTCTTT. Translation: CASSFNRGRNEAFF.

The chain has TRBV2 and TRBJ2-7; D ambiguous. Trimming cost V 2 bases and J 0 bases, with 8 bases left between them. Germline V lookup: CDR1 SNHLY, CDR2 FYNNEI. The CDR3 spans 14 residues. The CDR3 reads CASSELGFSYEQYF. In DNA, the CDR3 is TGTGCCAGCAGTGAACTTGGTTTCTCCTACGAGCAGTACTTC.

The genes are TRBV18 and TRBJ2-1; D may be TRBD1 (5 bases). The CDR3 has 13 residues. V shed 3 bases and J shed 8 bases, with 11 bases lying between them. Looked up from germline, CDR1 is KGHSH and CDR2 is LQKENI. The CDR3 loop reads CASSPRVADEQFF. As DNA, the CDR3 is TGTGCCAGCTCACCCAGGGTAGCCGATGAGCAGTTCTTC.

The chain uses TRBV5-1 and TRBJ2-7; weak D call: TRBD1 (7 bases). This CDR3 spans 13 amino acids. V was trimmed by 4 bases and J by 3 bases, leaving 11 bases between them. The V gene's germline CDR1 is SGHRS and CDR2 YFSETQ. The CDR3 DNA reads as TGCGCCAGCAGCGCGGGACAGAGCTACGAGCAGTACTTC. Translating it yields CASSAGQSYEQYF.

J is TRBJ2-5 and V is TRBV2; either TRBD1 or TRBD2 may fit D (6 bases each). CDR3 length equals 15 residues. V was cut by 7 bases and J by 2 bases, with 17 bases left in between. Germline lookup yields CDR1 SNHLY and CDR2 FYNNEI. As DNA, the CDR3 is TGTGCCAGCACCCACCCGGGGGCGGGACAAGAGACCCAGTACTTC. It encodes CASTHPGAGQETQYF.

J is TRBJ2-5 and V is TRBV10-3, with D possibly TRBD1 on 8 matching bases. Germline loops: CDR1 ENHRY, CDR2 SYGVKD. Trimming cost V 7 bases and J 3 bases, with 15 bases left between them. CDR3 length equals 14 residues. CDR3 coding DNA: TGTGCCATCAACAGGGGGGGTATGGAAGAGACCCAGTACTTC. Its protein product is CAINRGGMEETQYF.

The chain carries TRBV10-3 and TRBJ1-6; 8 bases match TRBD1. J gave up 11 bases and V 6 bases, and 9 bases lay outside the gene matches. The CDR3 is 14 residues long. Per the germline V gene, CDR1 is ENHRY and CDR2 is SYGVKD. CDR3 nucleotides: TGTGCCATCAGACCGGACAGGGACTTAGCACCCCTCCACTTT. Residues: CAIRPDRDLAPLHF.

The V gene is TRBV29-1, the J gene TRBJ2-6; D not resolved. CDR3 length equals 12 residues. Deletions cut 8 bases from V and 0 bases from J, with 5 bases between. CDR1 and CDR2 (germline): SQVTM, ANQGSEA. Here the CDR3 reads CSLPSGANVLTF. The CDR3, as DNA: TGCAGCCTACCCTCTGGGGCCAACGTCCTGACTTTC.

V is TRBV19 and J is TRBJ2-5; 8 nucleotides agree with TRBD1. The last part of the DNA fits TRBJ2-7 better; the J call may be wrong. The CDR3 covers 13 residues. Germline V gene lookup returns CDR1 LNHDA and CDR2 SQIVND (reference sequence). CDR3 loop: CASSDRGNYEQYF. DNA of the CDR3: TGTGCCAGCAGCGACAGGGGAAACTACGAGCAGTACTTC.

The rearrangement links TRBV7-9 to TRBJ1-2; possible D gene TRBD1, 6 bases. Per germline, CDR1 SEHNR and CDR2 FQNEAQ (reference sequence). Trimming removed 4 bases from V and 4 bases from J, with 13 bases in between. The CDR3 is 14 residues long. The DNA of the CDR3 is TGTGCCAGCAGCTCTCCAGAAGGGGGCTATGGCTACACCTTC. This gives the protein CASSSPEGGYGYTF.

CDR3 in DNA: TGTGCCAGCAGCTTCCAGGGGGAGTTTTCTGGAAACACCATATATTTT. Amino acids: CASSFQGEFSGNTIYF. This rearrangement joins TRBV5-6 to TRBJ1-3, with 7 bases identical to TRBD1. The CDR3 has 16 amino acids. Germline V lookup: CDR1 SGHDT, CDR2 YYEEEE. J gave up 1 base and V 2 bases, and 6 bases lay outside the gene matches.

The rearrangement links TRBV2 to TRBJ2-1; TRBD2 matches 10 bases. The V segment lost 5 bases and the J segment 5 bases; nucleotides outside the gene matches: 6. The V gene's germline CDR1 is SNHLY and CDR2 FYNNEI. The CDR3 has 15 amino acids. CDR3 sequence: CASSQELAGNNEQFF. The CDR3 nucleotides read TGTGCCAGCAGTCAGGAACTAGCGGGGAACAATGAGCAGTTCTTC. Based on the CDR3 plus reference TRBV2 and TRBJ2-1, the full variable domain is EPEVTQTPSHQVTQMGQEVILRCVPISNHLYFYWYRQILGQKVEFLVSFYNNEISEKSEIFDDQFSVERPDGSNFTLKIRSTKLEDSAMYFCASSQELAGNNEQFFGPGTRLTVL.

The chain carries TRBV19 and TRBJ1-5; no reliable D call. CDR1 is LNHDA, CDR2 SQIVND, per germline (reference sequence). This CDR3 is built from 14 residues. Trimming cost V 4 bases and J 2 bases, with 9 bases left between them. The CDR3 sequence: CASSKREGNQPQHF. CDR3 bases: TGTGCCAGTAGTAAGAGGGAGGGCAATCAGCCCCAGCATTTT.

Only a few counts were recorded for this clone. The rearrangement joins TRBV29-1 to TRBJ2-1; D might be TRBD1 or TRBD2, each matching 5 bases. Trimming took 2 bases from V and 7 from J, leaving 24 bases between them. The CDR3 runs to 17 residues. CDR1 SQVTM and CDR2 ANQGSEA come from the germline V gene. CDR3 protein: CSVENKRGYPSGNEQFF. The CDR3 DNA sequence: TGCAGCGTTGAAAACAAGAGGGGATACCCCTCTGGGAATGAGCAGTTCTTC.

The chain carries TRBV7-6 and TRBJ2-3; 9 nucleotides match TRBD2. The V gene end was trimmed by 4 bases and the J gene end by 2 bases; junction bases not matched to a gene: 7. Germline CDR1 is SGHVS and CDR2 is FNYEAQ. The CDR3 totals 16 residues. CDR3 in DNA: TGTGCCAGCAGCTCCCAAAGCGGGGGGTCCACAGATACGCAGTATTTT. Its translation is CASSSQSGGSTDTQYF.

This clone was detected once. CDR3 DNA sequence: TGTGCCAGCAGTTTAAACAACGAGCAGTACTTC. Its protein is CASSLNNEQYF. The chain combines TRBV28 with TRBJ2-7; D gene unclear. The CDR3 extends over 11 amino acids. The germline gives CDR1 MDHEN, CDR2 SYDVKM. V was clipped by 2 bases and J by 5 bases, with 4 bases between them.

The chain is built from TRBV5-1 and TRBJ2-1; 9 nucleotides line up with TRBD2. The CDR3 is made up of 15 amino acids. Losses at the gene ends were 3 bases for V and 4 bases for J; bases not matched to a gene: 5. Germline-derived CDR1 and CDR2 are SGHRS and YFSETQ. DNA of the CDR3: TGCGCCAGCAGCTCTGGGGCGGGAGGGTACAATGAGCAGTTCTTC. Translating gives CASSSGAGGYNEQFF.

The chain couples TRBV5-1 to TRBJ2-7, with no clear D. The CDR3 runs to 12 residues. The V gene lost 0 bases and the J gene lost 3 bases, with 4 bases spanning the gap. Germline V gene data show CDR1 as SGHRS and CDR2 as YFSETQ. This CDR3 reads CASSLEGYEQYF. The DNA for the CDR3 is TGCGCCAGCAGCTTGGAAGGCTACGAGCAGTACTTC.

The J gene is TRBJ2-4, the V gene TRBV10-3; D gene unclear. CDR3 length: 15 amino acids. The germline V gene has CDR1 ENHRY and CDR2 SYGVKD. V was shortened by 0 bases and J by 1 base, with 7 bases between the two germline ends. The CDR3 is CAISESDEAKNIQYF. The CDR3 nucleotides read TGTGCCATCAGTGAGTCGGACGAGGCCAAAAACATTCAGTACTTC.

This chain uses TRBV5-1 with TRBJ1-2, with TRBD1 identical over 7 bases. Germline V gives CDR1 SGHRS, CDR2 YFSETQ. Trimming took 6 bases from V and 4 from J; bases not matched to a gene: 15. The CDR3 length is 16 residues. CDR3 residues: CASTPSGGSPLYGYTF. DNA of the CDR3: TGCGCCAGCACGCCCTCAGGGGGATCTCCTCTCTATGGCTACACCTTC.

The rearrangement links TRBV29-1 to TRBJ2-7; tentatively, D is TRBD1 or TRBD2 (5 bases each). CDR3 length: 13 amino acids. CDR1 and CDR2 from the germline V gene are SQVTM and ANQGSEA. V was cut by 6 bases and J by 4 bases, with 16 bases left in between. This CDR3 reads CSVAGAQTYEQYF. Here the CDR3 DNA reads TGCAGCGTGGCCGGGGCCCAGACGTACGAGCAGTACTTC.